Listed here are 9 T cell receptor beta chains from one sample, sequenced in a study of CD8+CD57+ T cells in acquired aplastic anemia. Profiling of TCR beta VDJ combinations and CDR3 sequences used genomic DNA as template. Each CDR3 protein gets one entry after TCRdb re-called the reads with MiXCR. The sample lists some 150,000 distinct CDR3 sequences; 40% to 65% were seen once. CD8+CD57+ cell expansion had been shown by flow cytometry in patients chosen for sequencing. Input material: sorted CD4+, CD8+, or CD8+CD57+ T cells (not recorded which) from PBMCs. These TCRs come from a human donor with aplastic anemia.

This CDR3 reads CASSLATEDRGTDTQYF. The DNA for the CDR3 is TGTGCCAGCAGCTTAGCAACTGAGGACAGGGGCACAGATACGCAGTATTTT. This chain connects TRBV7-9 to TRBJ2-3; 8 positions match TRBD1. V was clipped by 0 bases and J by 1 base; unmatched bases: 6. Per the germline V gene, CDR1 is SEHNR and CDR2 is FQNEAQ (reference sequence). The CDR3 spans 17 residues. Drawing the rest from reference TRBV7-9 and TRBJ2-3, the complete variable domain is DTGVSQNPRHKITKRGQNVTFRCDPISEHNRLYWYRQTLGQGPEFLTYFQNEAQLEKSRLLSDRFSAERPKGSFSTLEIQRTEQGDSAMYLCASSLATEDRGTDTQYFGPGTRLTVL.

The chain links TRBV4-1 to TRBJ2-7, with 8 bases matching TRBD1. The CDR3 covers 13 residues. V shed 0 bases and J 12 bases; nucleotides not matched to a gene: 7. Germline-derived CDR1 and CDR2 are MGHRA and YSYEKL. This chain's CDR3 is CASSQDERTGLYF. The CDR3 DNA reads TGCGCCAGCAGCCAAGATGAGAGGACAGGGTTGTACTTC.

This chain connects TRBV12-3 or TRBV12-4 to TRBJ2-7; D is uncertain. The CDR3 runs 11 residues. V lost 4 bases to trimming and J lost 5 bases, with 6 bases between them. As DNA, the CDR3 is TGTGCCAGCAGTTCGAGCAACGAGCAGTACTTC. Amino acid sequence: CASSSSNEQYF.

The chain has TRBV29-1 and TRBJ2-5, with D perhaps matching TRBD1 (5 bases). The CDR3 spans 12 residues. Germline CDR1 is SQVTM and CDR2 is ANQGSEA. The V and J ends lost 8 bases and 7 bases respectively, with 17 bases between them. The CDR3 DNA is TGCAGCTCACAGGTGTCTATGGGGACCCAGTACTTC. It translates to CSSQVSMGTQYF. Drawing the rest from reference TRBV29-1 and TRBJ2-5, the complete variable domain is SAVISQKPSRDICQRGTSLTIQCQVDSQVTMMFWYRQQPGQSLTLIATANQGSEATYESGFVIDKFPISRPNLTFSTLTVSNMSPEDSSIYLCSSQVSMGTQYFGPGTRLLVL.

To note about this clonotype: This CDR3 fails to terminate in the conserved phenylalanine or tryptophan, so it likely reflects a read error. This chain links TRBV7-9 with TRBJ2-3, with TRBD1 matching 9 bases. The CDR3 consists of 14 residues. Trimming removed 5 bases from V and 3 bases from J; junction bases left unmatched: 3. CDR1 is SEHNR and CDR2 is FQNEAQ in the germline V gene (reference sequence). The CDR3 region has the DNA TGTGCCAGCAGCACAGGACAGGGGACAGATACGCAGTATCTT. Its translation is CASSTGQGTDTQYL.

CDR3 in amino acids: CASSERWAYVTF. The CDR3, as DNA: TGTGCCAGCAGTGAGCGATGGGCCTATGTAACCTTC. The gene calls are TRBV25-1 and TRBJ1-2, with no clear D. The CDR3 has 12 amino acids. Germline CDR1 MGHDK, CDR2 SYGVNS. Trimming shortened V by 3 bases and J by 14 bases, and 16 bases separated the two germline ends.

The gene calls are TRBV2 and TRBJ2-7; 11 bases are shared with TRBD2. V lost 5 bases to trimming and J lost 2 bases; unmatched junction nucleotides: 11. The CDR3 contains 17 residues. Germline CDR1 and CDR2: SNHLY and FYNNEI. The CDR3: CASSFPTSGTKTYEQYF. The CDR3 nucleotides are TGTGCCAGCAGTTTTCCGACTAGCGGGACTAAGACCTACGAGCAGTACTTC.

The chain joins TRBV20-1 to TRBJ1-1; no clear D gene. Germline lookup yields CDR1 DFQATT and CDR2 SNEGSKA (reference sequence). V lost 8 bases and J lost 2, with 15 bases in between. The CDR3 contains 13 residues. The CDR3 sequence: CSPSSASNTEAFF. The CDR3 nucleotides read TGCAGTCCTTCATCCGCCAGCAACACTGAAGCTTTCTTT.

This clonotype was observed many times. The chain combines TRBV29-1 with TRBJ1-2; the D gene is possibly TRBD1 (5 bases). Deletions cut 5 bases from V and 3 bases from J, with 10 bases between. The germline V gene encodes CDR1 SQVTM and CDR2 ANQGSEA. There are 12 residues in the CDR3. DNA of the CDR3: TGCAGCGTTCCAGGAGGGGACTATGGCTACACCTTC. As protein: CSVPGGDYGYTF.